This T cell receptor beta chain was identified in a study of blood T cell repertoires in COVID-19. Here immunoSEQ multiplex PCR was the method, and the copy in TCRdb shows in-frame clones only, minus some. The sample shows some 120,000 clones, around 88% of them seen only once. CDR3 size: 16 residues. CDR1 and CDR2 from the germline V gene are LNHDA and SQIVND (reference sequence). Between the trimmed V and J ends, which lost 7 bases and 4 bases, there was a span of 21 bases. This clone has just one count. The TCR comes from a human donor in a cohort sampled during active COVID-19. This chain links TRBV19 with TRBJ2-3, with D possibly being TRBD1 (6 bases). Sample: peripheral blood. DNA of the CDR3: TGTGCCAGTACGCACCCAGGACAGAATTCTGCAGATACGCAGTATTTT. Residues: CASTHPGQNSADTQYF.